The rows below give T cell receptor beta chains drawn from one sample of a study of T cell responses to AZD1222 COVID-19 vaccine. Clones were read by immunoSEQ multiplex PCR, and TCRdb kept only the in-frame ones, dropping some. This sample has some 200,000 clones, with 85% to 95% found just once. Sequenced material: peripheral blood, taken on day 0 of AZD1222 vaccination. These receptor sequences come from an adult in good health. Both conserved end residues are part of each CDR3. The D gene is left open where the match is weak. The size of a clone is reported for some rows only, either as once, few or many, or as a class for expanded clones.

D	V	J	length	size	CDR3	DNA
TRBD1	TRBV18	TRBJ2-2	15	once	CASSPGQGDHGELFF	TGTGCCAGCTCACCGGGACAGGGGGACCACGGGGAGCTGTTTTTT
.	TRBV5-1	TRBJ2-7	12	.	CASSLSGEEQYF	TGCGCCAGCAGCTTGTCAGGGGAAGAGCAGTACTTC
.	TRBV5-1	TRBJ1-2	12	.	CASSLVGGGYTF	TGCGCCAGCAGCTTGGTGGGGGGCGGCTACACCTTC
TRBD1	TRBV5-6	TRBJ2-1	15	once	CASSSGTGVVNEQFF	TGTGCCAGCAGCTCTGGGACAGGGGTTGTCAATGAGCAGTTCTTC
TRBD1	TRBV4-1	TRBJ1-3	14	.	CASSRGTAGNTIYF	TGCGCCAGCAGCCGAGGGACAGCTGGAAACACCATATATTTT
.	TRBV29-1	TRBJ2-5	13	.	CSGSLRGSETQYF	TGCAGCGGGAGTCTTAGGGGTAGTGAGACCCAGTACTTC
.	TRBV19	TRBJ1-1	12	few	CASSIKRARAFF	TGTGCCAGTAGTATAAAGAGGGCGAGAGCTTTCTTT
.	TRBV28	TRBJ1-1	15	.	CASSLFTGENTEAFF	TGTGCCAGCAGTTTATTTACAGGAGAGAACACTGAAGCTTTCTTT
.	TRBV11-2	TRBJ2-5	14	.	CASLRREYQETQYF	TGTGCCAGCCTAAGACGCGAGTACCAAGAGACCCAGTACTTC
TRBD1	TRBV5-6	TRBJ1-1	15	.	CASSFSGTANTEAFF	TGTGCCAGCAGCTTTTCCGGGACAGCGAACACTGAAGCTTTCTTT
.	TRBV3-1/TRBV3-2	TRBJ1-2	13	.	CASSLRGIYGYTF	TGTGCCAGCAGCCTTAGGGGGATATATGGCTACACCTTC
.	TRBV3-1/TRBV3-2	TRBJ2-2	16	.	CASSQVVGGRTGELFF	TGTGCCAGCAGCCAAGTAGTGGGGGGGCGTACCGGGGAGCTGTTTTTT
.	TRBV2	TRBJ1-3	16	.	CASALAAGHSGNTIYF	TGTGCCAGCGCCCTTGCAGCCGGCCACTCTGGAAACACCATATATTTT
.	TRBV29-1	TRBJ2-7	14	.	CSVETGQGRYEQYF	TGCAGCGTTGAAACGGGGCAGGGGAGGTACGAGCAGTACTTC
TRBD2	TRBV27	TRBJ2-3	16	.	CASSPGLAGVSDTQYF	TGTGCCAGCAGTCCGGGACTAGCGGGAGTATCAGATACGCAGTATTTT
.	TRBV2	TRBJ2-7	12	.	CASNGASYEQYF	TGTGCCAGCAACGGAGCCTCCTACGAGCAGTACTTC
.	TRBV2	TRBJ1-1	14	.	CASSEERMNTEAFF	TGTGCCAGCAGTGAAGAACGGATGAACACTGAAGCTTTCTTT
TRBD1	TRBV10-3	TRBJ1-1	17	.	CAISEGTGTGLRSEAFF	TGTGCCATCAGTGAGGGGACCGGGACAGGGTTACGGTCTGAAGCTTTCTTT
.	TRBV13	TRBJ2-1	14	.	CASSPGGGTGEQFF	TGTGCCAGCAGCCCTGGTGGGGGGACCGGTGAGCAGTTCTTC